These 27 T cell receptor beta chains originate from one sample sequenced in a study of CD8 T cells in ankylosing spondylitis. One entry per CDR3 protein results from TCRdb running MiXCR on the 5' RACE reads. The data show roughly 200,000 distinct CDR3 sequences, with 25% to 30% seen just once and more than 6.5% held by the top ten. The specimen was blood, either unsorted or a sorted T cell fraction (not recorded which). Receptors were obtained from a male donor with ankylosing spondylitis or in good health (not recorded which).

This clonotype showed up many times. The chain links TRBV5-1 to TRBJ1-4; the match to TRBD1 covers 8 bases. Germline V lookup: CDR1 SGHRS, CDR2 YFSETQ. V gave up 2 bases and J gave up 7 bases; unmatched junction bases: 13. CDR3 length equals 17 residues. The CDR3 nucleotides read TGCGCCAGCAGCTTCGGGGTCCAAAGGACAGGGCTTGAAAAACTGTTTTTT. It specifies CASSFGVQRTGLEKLFF.

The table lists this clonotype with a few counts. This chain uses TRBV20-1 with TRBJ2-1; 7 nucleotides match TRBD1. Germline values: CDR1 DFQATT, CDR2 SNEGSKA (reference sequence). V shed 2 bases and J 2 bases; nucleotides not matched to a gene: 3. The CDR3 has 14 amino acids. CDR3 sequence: CSARRQGAYNEQFF. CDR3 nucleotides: TGCAGTGCTAGACGGCAGGGGGCCTACAATGAGCAGTTCTTC.

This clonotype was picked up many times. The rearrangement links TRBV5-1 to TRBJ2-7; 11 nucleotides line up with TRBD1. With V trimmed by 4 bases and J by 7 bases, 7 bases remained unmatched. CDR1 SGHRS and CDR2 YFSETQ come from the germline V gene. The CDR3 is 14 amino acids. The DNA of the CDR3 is TGCGCCAGCAGCCAAGGACAGGGGGCAGGAGAGCAGTACTTC. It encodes CASSQGQGAGEQYF.

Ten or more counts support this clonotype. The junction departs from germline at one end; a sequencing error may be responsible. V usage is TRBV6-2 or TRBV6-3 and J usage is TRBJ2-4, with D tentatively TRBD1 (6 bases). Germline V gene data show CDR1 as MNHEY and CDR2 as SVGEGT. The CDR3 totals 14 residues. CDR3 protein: CASTGWTAQNIQYF. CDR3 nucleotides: TGTGCCAGCACAGGATGGACAGCCCAAAACATTCAGTACTTC.

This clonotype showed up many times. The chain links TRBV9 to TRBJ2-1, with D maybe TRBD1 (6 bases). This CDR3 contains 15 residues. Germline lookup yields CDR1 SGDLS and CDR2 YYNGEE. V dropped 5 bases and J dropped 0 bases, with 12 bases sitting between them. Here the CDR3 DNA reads TGTGCCAGCAGTCCCGGACAGAGCTCCTACAATGAGCAGTTCTTC. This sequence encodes CASSPGQSSYNEQFF.

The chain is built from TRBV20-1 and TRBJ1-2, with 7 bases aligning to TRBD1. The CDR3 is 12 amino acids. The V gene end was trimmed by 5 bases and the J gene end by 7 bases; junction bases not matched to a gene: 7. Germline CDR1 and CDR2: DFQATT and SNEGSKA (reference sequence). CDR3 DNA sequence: TGCAGTGCTCCGACAGGGTTGACTGGCTACACCTTC. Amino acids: CSAPTGLTGYTF.

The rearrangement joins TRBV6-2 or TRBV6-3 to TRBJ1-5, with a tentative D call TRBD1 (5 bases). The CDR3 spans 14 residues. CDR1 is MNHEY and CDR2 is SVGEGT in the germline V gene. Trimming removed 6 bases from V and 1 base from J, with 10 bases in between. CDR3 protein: CASSYRDSNQPQHF. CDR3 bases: TGTGCCAGCAGCTACCGGGACAGCAATCAGCCCCAGCATTTT.

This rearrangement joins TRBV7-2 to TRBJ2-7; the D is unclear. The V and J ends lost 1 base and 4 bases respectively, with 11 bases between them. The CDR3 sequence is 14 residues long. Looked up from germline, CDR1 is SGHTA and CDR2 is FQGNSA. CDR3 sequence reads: CASSLDGFLYEQYF. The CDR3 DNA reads TGTGCCAGCAGCTTAGACGGGTTCTTGTACGAGCAGTACTTC. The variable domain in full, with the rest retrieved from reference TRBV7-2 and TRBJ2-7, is GAGVSQSPSNKVTEKGKDVELRCDPISGHTALYWYRQSLGQGLEFLIYFQGNSAPDKSGLPSDRFSAERTGGSVSTLTIQRTQQEDSAVYLCASSLDGFLYEQYFGPGTRLTVT.

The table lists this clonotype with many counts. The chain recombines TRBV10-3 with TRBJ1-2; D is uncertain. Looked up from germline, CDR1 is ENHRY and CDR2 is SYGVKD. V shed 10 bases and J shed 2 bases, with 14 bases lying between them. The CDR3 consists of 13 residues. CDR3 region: CATLSQRNYGYTF. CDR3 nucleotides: TGTGCCACCCTGTCCCAGAGAAACTATGGCTACACCTTC.

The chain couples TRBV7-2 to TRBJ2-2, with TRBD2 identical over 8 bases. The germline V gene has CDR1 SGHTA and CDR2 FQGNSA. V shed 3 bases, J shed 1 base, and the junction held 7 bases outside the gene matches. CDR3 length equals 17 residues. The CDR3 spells CASSFGGRLQNTGELFF. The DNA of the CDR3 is TGTGCCAGCAGCTTTGGCGGGAGGCTCCAGAACACCGGGGAGCTGTTTTTT.

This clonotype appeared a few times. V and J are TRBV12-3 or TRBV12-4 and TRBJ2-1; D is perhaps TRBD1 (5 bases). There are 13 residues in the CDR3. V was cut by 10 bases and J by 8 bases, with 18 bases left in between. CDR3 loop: CATMLSLGHEQFF. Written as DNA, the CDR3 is TGTGCCACCATGCTTAGCCTGGGGCATGAGCAGTTCTTC.

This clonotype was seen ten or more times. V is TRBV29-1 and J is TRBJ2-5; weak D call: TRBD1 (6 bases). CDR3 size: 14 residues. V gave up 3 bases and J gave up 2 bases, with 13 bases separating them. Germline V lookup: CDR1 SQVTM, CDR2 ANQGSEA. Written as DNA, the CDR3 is TGCAGCGTTGATGGGGGCGTGGGGCAAGAGACCCAGTACTTC. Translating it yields CSVDGGVGQETQYF.

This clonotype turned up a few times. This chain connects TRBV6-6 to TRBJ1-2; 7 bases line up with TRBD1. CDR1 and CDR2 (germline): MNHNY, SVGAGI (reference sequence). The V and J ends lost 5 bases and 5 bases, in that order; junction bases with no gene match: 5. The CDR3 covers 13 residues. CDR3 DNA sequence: TGTGCCAGCAGTCGGGACAGTAAATATGGCTACACCTTC. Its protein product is CASSRDSKYGYTF.

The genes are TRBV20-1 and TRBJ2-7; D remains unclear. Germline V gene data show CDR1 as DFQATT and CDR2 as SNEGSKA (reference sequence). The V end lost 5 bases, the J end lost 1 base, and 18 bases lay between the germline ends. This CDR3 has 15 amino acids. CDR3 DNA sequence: TGCAGTGCTTCCCAAGGAAGCGTACTATCCTACGAGCAGTACTTC. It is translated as CSASQGSVLSYEQYF.

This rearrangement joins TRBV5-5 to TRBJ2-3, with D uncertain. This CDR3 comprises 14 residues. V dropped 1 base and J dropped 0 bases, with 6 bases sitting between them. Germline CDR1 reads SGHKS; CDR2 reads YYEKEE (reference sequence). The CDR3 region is CASSLWLSTDTQYF. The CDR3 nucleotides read TGTGCCAGCAGCTTGTGGCTGAGCACAGATACGCAGTATTTT.

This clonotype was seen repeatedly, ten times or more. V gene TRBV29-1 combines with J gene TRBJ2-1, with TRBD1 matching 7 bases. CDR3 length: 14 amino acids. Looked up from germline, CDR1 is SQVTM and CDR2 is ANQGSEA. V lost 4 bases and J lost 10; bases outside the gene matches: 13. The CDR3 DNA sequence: TGCAGCGTTGCTCAGGGGGATTTGGGGATGGAGCAGTTCTTC. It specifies CSVAQGDLGMEQFF.

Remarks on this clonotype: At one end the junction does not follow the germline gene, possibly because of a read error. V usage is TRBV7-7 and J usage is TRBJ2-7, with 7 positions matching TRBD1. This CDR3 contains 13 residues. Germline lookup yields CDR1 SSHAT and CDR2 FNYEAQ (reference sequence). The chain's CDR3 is CASSGDRVSEQYF. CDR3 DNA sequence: TGTGCTAGCAGCGGCGACAGGGTTAGCGAGCAGTACTTC.

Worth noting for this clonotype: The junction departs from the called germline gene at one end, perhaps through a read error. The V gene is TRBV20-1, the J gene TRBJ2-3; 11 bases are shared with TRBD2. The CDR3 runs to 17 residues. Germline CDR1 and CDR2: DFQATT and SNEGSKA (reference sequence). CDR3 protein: CCARAASGRHGTDTQYF. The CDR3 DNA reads TGCTGTGCTAGAGCGGCTAGCGGGAGGCACGGCACAGATACGCAGTATTTT.

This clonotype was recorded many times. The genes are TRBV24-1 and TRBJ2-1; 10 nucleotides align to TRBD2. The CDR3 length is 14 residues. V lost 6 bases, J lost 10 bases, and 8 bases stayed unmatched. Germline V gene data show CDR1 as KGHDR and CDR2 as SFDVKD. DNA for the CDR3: TGTGCCACCAGTCACCGGACTAGCGGTGGAGAGCAGTTCTTC. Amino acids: CATSHRTSGGEQFF.

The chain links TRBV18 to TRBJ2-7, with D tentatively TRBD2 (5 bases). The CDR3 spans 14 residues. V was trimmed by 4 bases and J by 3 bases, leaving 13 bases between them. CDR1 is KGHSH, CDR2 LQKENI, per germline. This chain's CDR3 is CASSQGSGGYEQYF. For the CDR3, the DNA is TGTGCCAGCTCACAAGGGTCAGGAGGCTACGAGCAGTACTTC. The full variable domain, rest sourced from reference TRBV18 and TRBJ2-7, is NAGVMQNPRHLVRRRGQEARLRCSPMKGHSHVYWYRQLPEEGLKFMVYLQKENIIDESGMPKERFSAEFPKEGPSILRIQQVVRGDSAAYFCASSQGSGGYEQYFGPGTRLTVT.

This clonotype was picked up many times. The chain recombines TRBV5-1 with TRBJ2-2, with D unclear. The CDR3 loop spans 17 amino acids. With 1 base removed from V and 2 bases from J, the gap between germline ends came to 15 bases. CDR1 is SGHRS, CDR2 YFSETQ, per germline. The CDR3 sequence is CASSLKVIGGNTGELFF. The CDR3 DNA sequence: TGCGCCAGCAGCTTGAAGGTGATTGGCGGAAACACCGGGGAGCTGTTTTTT.

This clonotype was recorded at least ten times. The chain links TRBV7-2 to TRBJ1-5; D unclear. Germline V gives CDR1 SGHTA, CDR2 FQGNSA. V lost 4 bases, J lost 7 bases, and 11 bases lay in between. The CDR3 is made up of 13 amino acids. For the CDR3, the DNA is TGTGCCAGCAGCTATAGTCTTAGCCAGCCCCAGCATTTT. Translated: CASSYSLSQPQHF.

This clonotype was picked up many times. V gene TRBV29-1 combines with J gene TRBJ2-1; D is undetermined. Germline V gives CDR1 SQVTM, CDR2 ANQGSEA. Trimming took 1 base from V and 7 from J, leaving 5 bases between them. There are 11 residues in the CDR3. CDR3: CSVEGANEQFF. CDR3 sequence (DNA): TGCAGCGTTGAAGGGGCAAATGAGCAGTTCTTC.

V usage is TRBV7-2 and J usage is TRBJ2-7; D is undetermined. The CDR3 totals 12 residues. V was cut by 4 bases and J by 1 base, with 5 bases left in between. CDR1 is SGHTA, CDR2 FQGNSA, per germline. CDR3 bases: TGTGCCAGCAGCTCTCCTTCCTACGAGCAGTACTTC. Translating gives CASSSPSYEQYF.

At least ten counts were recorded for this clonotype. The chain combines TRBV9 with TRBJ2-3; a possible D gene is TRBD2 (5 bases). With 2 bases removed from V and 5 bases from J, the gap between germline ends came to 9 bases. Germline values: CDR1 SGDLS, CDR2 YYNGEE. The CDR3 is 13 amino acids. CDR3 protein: CASSVGVQDTQYF. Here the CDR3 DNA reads TGTGCCAGCAGCGTCGGGGTCCAAGATACGCAGTATTTT.

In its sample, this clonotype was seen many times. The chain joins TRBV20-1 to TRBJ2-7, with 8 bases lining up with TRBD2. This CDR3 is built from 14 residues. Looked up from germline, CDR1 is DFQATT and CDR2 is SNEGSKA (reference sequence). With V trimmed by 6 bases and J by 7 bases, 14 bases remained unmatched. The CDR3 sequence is CSALDSGTGGEQYF. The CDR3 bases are TGCAGTGCGTTGGATAGCGGGACCGGTGGGGAGCAGTACTTC.

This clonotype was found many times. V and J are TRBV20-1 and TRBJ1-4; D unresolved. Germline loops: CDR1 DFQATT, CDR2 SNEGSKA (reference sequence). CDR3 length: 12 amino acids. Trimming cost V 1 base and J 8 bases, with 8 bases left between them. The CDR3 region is CSARVNLEKLFF. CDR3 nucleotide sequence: TGCAGTGCTAGAGTAAACTTAGAAAAACTGTTTTTT.